A single sample is the source of the 17 T cell receptor beta chains below, sequenced in a study of blood T cell repertoires in COVID-19 (dated by TCRdb to 2018 to 2021). Library generation was performed with the immunoSEQ multiplex PCR assay. The table comes from immuneACCESS by way of TCRdb, which keeps in-frame sequences with V and J called. Part of the clones is missing from these tables; in studies checked, under half for an unresolved V gene and the rest for unknown reasons. This sample has some 250,000 clones in its table, and 80% to 85% of those were observed once. The top ten clones comprise 4.4% of the sample. Sequencing was done on a sample of peripheral blood. Every receptor here comes from a man between 50 and 59 years old with active or convalescent COVID-19.

This rearrangement joins TRBV7-3 to TRBJ1-2, with D perhaps matching TRBD1 (6 bases). The V gene's germline CDR1 is SGHTA and CDR2 FQGTGA. CDR3 size: 14 residues. The V end lost 5 bases, the J end lost 5 bases, and 15 bases lay between the germline ends. CDR3 nucleotides: TGTGCCAGCAGCCCGGGAAGGGGGACATATGGCTACACCTTC. Translating it yields CASSPGRGTYGYTF.

This chain links TRBV2 with TRBJ2-3; TRBD2 agrees at 12 bases. The ends lost 4 bases at V and 1 base at J; junction bases unmatched: 0. The CDR3 length is 15 residues. Germline CDR1 and CDR2: SNHLY and FYNNEI. The DNA of the CDR3 is TGTGCCAGCAGTGGACTAGCGGGGGGCACAGATACGCAGTATTTT. Translation gives CASSGLAGGTDTQYF.

The V call is TRBV19, the J call TRBJ2-5, with TRBD2 as a possible D gene (5 bases). There are 15 residues in the CDR3. V lost 4 bases to trimming and J lost 5 bases, with 17 bases between them. Per germline, CDR1 LNHDA and CDR2 SQIVND (reference sequence). CDR3 in DNA: TGTGCCAGTAGTAATGCGGGCGTCGGAGGCGAGACCCAGTACTTC. Translating gives CASSNAGVGGETQYF.

CDR3 sequence reads: CASSPGGGEYGYTF. In DNA, the CDR3 is TGTGCCAGCAGCCCCGGGGGGGGCGAGTATGGCTACACCTTC. The chain recombines TRBV3-1 (or the pseudogene TRBV3-2) with TRBJ1-2; maybe TRBD1 (6 bases). CDR1 and CDR2 (germline): LGHDT, YNNKEL (reference sequence). The CDR3 spans 14 residues. The germline V and J ends were trimmed by 4 bases and 5 bases, with 14 bases remaining between them.

V gene TRBV27 combines with J gene TRBJ1-1; TRBD1 matches at 10 bases. Germline trimming cut 6 bases from V and 1 base from J; bases unmatched to any gene: 8. Germline V CDR1 and CDR2: MNHEY, SMNVEV (reference sequence). The CDR3 extends over 16 amino acids. CDR3 loop: CASRPGTGARNTEAFF. The CDR3 DNA is TGTGCCAGCAGGCCCGGGACAGGGGCCCGGAACACTGAAGCTTTCTTT.

This clone has only one observation. The gene calls are TRBV2 and TRBJ2-7; D perhaps matches TRBD1 (6 bases). With 3 bases removed from V and 1 base from J, the gap between germline ends came to 13 bases. The germline V gene encodes CDR1 SNHLY and CDR2 FYNNEI. This CDR3 has 15 residues. The CDR3 is CASSETGSRSYEQYF. The CDR3 DNA sequence: TGTGCCAGCAGTGAGACAGGTTCCCGATCCTACGAGCAGTACTTC.

DNA of the CDR3: TGCGCCAGCAGCCCCTTAGGACTAGCGGGGGTAACAGATACGCAGTATTTT. Amino acids: CASSPLGLAGVTDTQYF. The rearrangement links TRBV4-1 to TRBJ2-3; 13 bases fit TRBD2. The length of the CDR3 is 17 residues. Trimming cost V 4 bases and J 3 bases; bases outside gene matches: 7. The germline CDR1 and CDR2 sequences are MGHRA and YSYEKL.

V and J are TRBV5-1 and TRBJ2-7; 7 bases align to TRBD1. The ends lost 4 bases at V and 5 bases at J; junction bases unmatched: 15. The CDR3 length is 16 residues. The germline CDR1 and CDR2 sequences are SGHRS and YFSETQ. The CDR3, as DNA: TGCGCCAGCAGCGCCACTTACAGGGGTGCCCAGGACGAGCAGTACTTC. Protein product: CASSATYRGAQDEQYF.

V and J are TRBV29-1 and TRBJ2-3; 10 bases agree with TRBD2. The CDR3 has 13 residues. CDR1 and CDR2 from the germline V gene are SQVTM and ANQGSEA. With V trimmed by 6 bases and J by 4 bases, 4 bases remained unmatched. CDR3 nucleotides: TGCAGCGTCCAGCGGGGGGGGGCAGATACGCAGTATTTT. Translated, it gives CSVQRGGADTQYF.

The chain links TRBV7-2 to TRBJ2-4, with D possibly being TRBD1 (6 bases). The CDR3 has 13 residues. Germline lookup yields CDR1 SGHTA and CDR2 FQGNSA. Trimming stripped 3 bases from V and 8 bases from J, with 11 bases between. CDR3 protein: CASSLKQGYIQYF. The CDR3 DNA sequence: TGTGCCAGCAGCTTGAAACAGGGATACATTCAGTACTTC. The variable domain in full, completed from reference TRBV7-2 and TRBJ2-4, reads GAGVSQSPSNKVTEKGKDVELRCDPISGHTALYWYRQSLGQGLEFLIYFQGNSAPDKSGLPSDRFSAERTGGSVSTLTIQRTQQEDSAVYLCASSLKQGYIQYFGAGTRLSVL.

The chain recombines TRBV2 with TRBJ2-3; a possible D gene is TRBD2 (6 bases). The germline V gene has CDR1 SNHLY and CDR2 FYNNEI. CDR3 size: 15 residues. The V and J ends lost 6 bases and 5 bases respectively, with 18 bases between them. The CDR3 nucleotides are TGTGCCAGCAGAGCCGAGGGTAGCGGTGGAGATACGCAGTATTTT. Its protein is CASRAEGSGGDTQYF.

The chain is built from TRBV18 and TRBJ1-2; TRBD1 agrees at 7 bases. With V trimmed by 2 bases and J by 5 bases, 5 bases remained unmatched. This CDR3 comprises 14 residues. Germline assignment: CDR1 KGHSH and CDR2 LQKENI. CDR3 sequence: CASSPEQGNYGYTF. CDR3 sequence (DNA): TGTGCCAGCTCACCAGAACAGGGGAATTATGGCTACACCTTC. Full variable domain (remainder filled in from reference TRBV18 and TRBJ1-2): NAGVMQNPRHLVRRRGQEARLRCSPMKGHSHVYWYRQLPEEGLKFMVYLQKENIIDESGMPKERFSAEFPKEGPSILRIQQVVRGDSAAYFCASSPEQGNYGYTFGSGTRLTVV.

Comment on this clone: A read error may be the cause here, since a much bigger clone is one base away. The V and J genes are TRBV11-1 and TRBJ1-1, with D possibly being TRBD1 (5 bases). CDR1 SGHAT and CDR2 FQDESV come from the germline V gene (reference sequence). The length of the CDR3 is 14 residues. Trimming stripped 3 bases from V and 0 bases from J, with 8 bases between. The CDR3 here is CASSLTDMNTEAFF. The CDR3 DNA reads TGTGCCAGCAGCTTGACAGACATGAACACTGAAGCTTTCTTT.

The chain combines TRBV9 with TRBJ1-1, with 8 positions matching TRBD1. There are 13 residues in the CDR3. V was pared by 3 bases and J by 5 bases, with 3 bases of the junction left unmatched. CDR1 SGDLS and CDR2 YYNGEE come from the germline V gene. The CDR3 bases are TGTGCCAGCAGCGGATACAGGGGGACTGAAGCTTTCTTT. Amino acid sequence: CASSGYRGTEAFF. Drawing the rest from reference TRBV9 and TRBJ1-1, the complete variable domain is DSGVTQTPKHLITATGQRVTLRCSPRSGDLSVYWYQQSLDQGLQFLIQYYNGEERAKGNILERFSAQQFPDLHSELNLSSLELGDSALYFCASSGYRGTEAFFGQGTRLTVV.

V gene TRBV6-1 combines with J gene TRBJ1-5; TRBD1 is a possible D gene (5 bases). Germline assignment: CDR1 MNHNS and CDR2 SASEGT. This CDR3 region has 16 residues. V was clipped by 2 bases and J by 4 bases, with 15 bases between them. Written as DNA, the CDR3 is TGTGCCAGCAGTGAAATGTCAGGGTTCCCTAATCAGCCCCAGCATTTT. This encodes CASSEMSGFPNQPQHF.

The V gene is TRBV11-3, the J gene TRBJ1-6; 9 bases agree with TRBD1. This CDR3 has 16 amino acids. After removal of 5 bases from V and 4 bases from J, the junction contained 6 bases not matched to a gene. The germline CDR1 and CDR2 sequences are SGHNT and YENEEA. CDR3 DNA sequence: TGTGCCAGCAGCCACAGACAGGGGGTTTATAATTCACCCCTCCACTTT. Translation: CASSHRQGVYNSPLHF.

V is TRBV19 and J is TRBJ2-2, with 7 positions matching TRBD2. Germline loops: CDR1 LNHDA, CDR2 SQIVND (reference sequence). CDR3 length equals 16 residues. V dropped 6 bases and J dropped 1; count of bases not matched to a gene: 8. The chain's CDR3 is CASSKGGGVNTGELFF. The CDR3 region has the DNA TGTGCCAGTAGCAAAGGCGGGGGTGTGAACACCGGGGAGCTGTTTTTT.